Listed below are T cell receptor beta chains from one sample, sequenced in a study of blood T cells in healthy people across ages. TCRdb redid the calling of the 5' RACE reads with MiXCR, one entry per CDR3 protein. The table lists about 1.5 million distinct CDR3 sequences, approximately 43% of them singletons, with roughly 3.7% in the top ten. The specimen sequenced was blood. Receptor source: a young woman in good health. CDR3s include the opening cysteine and the closing phenylalanine or tryptophan. Fields, in order: J gene, V gene, D gene, clone size, CDR3 length, CDR3 DNA, CDR3 protein. D genes are given only for firm matches. Only some rows state a clone size, as once, few, many or a class for expanded clones.

TRBJ2-1,TRBV14,TRBD2,NA,16,TGTGCCAGCAGCCAAGATCGACTAGCGGAATACAATGAGCAGTTCTTC,CASSQDRLAEYNEQFF
TRBJ2-1,TRBV6-5,TRBD2,few,16,TGTGCCAGCAGCAAGGGTTTAGCGGGGGTGTACAATGAGCAGTTCTTC,CASSKGLAGVYNEQFF
TRBJ2-3,TRBV5-1,NA,few,14,TGCGCCAGCAGCTTGGAACCAGGGTCAGATACGCAGTATTTT,CASSLEPGSDTQYF
TRBJ1-1,TRBV5-1,TRBD1,NA,14,TGCGCCAGCAGCCGGGACAGGGGACTGGGTGAAGCTTTCTTT,CASSRDRGLGEAFF
TRBJ2-1,TRBV7-2,TRBD2,few,16,TGTGCCAGCAGCTTAAACGGGCTAGCGGTCCTCAATGAGCAGTTCTTC,CASSLNGLAVLNEQFF
TRBJ1-1,TRBV20-1,TRBD1,few,12,TGCAGTGCGAGACAGGGGGCGACTGAAGCTTTCTTT,CSARQGATEAFF
TRBJ2-3,TRBV9,TRBD2,NA,16,TGTGCCAGCAGCCCCCGTAGTGCGGGGGGAGGAGATACGCAGTATTTT,CASSPRSAGGGDTQYF
TRBJ1-1,TRBV6-5,TRBD1,many,14,TGTGCCAGCAAGCGACAGGGGCGCGGGACTGAAGCTTTCTTT,CASKRQGRGTEAFF
TRBJ2-7,TRBV20-1,NA,NA,11,TGCAGTGCTAGACTGAACTACGAGCAGTACTTC,CSARLNYEQYF
TRBJ2-7,TRBV28,NA,NA,15,TGTGCCAGCAGCTCCTCCGGGACACCGGCCTACGAGCAGTACTTC,CASSSSGTPAYEQYF
TRBJ1-2,TRBV21-1,NA,few,11,TGTGCCACCCAAGTCGGGGATGGCTACACCTTC,CATQVGDGYTF
TRBJ2-1,TRBV7-9,TRBD2,NA,19,TGTGCCAGCAGCCCGGGACTAGCGGGAGTGTCCGACTCCTACAATGAGCAGTTCTTC,CASSPGLAGVSDSYNEQFF
TRBJ2-1,TRBV24-1,NA,NA,15,TGTGCCACCAGTGACAATTCACAGGGTCAACGTGAGCAGTTCTTC,CATSDNSQGQREQFF
TRBJ1-2,TRBV20-1,TRBD1,NA,15,TGCAGTGCAACCCCGGTCCTACAGGGGGACTATGGCTACACCTTC,CSATPVLQGDYGYTF
TRBJ2-2,TRBV20-1,TRBD2,NA,15,TGCAGTGCTAACCTAGCGGGGACGAACACCGGGGAGCTGTTTTTT,CSANLAGTNTGELFF
TRBJ1-2,TRBV29-1,TRBD1,few,12,TGCAGCGTAGACAGGGGGCTTGGTGGCTACACCTTC,CSVDRGLGGYTF
TRBJ1-2,TRBV27,TRBD1,few,14,TGTGCCAGCAGTTTACTAGGACAGGACGTTGGCTACACCTTC,CASSLLGQDVGYTF